This T cell receptor beta chain was identified during a study of blood T cell repertoires in COVID-19. Study context: Both acute and convalescent COVID-19 samples were obtained from the United States, Italy and Spain. Nucleic acid was either cDNA or gDNA, and it came from T cells, B-cell-depleted T cells, or PBMCs.

In the authors' methods: Reference gene primers were amplified, and this amplification served to estimate nucleated cell counts. Sequenced by immunoSEQ multiplex PCR; TCRdb stores in-frame clones only, minus some. V and J calls and clone size follow that table, whereas D and trimming were derived from the DNA. The sample carries some 80,000 clones, about nine tenths recorded once. V gave up 4 bases and J gave up 5 bases; unmatched junction bases: 18. CDR1 is LGHNA and CDR2 is YSLEER in the germline V gene. The CDR3 sequence is 18 residues long. The chain couples TRBV4-3 to TRBJ1-1; 8 nucleotides line up with TRBD1. Sequenced input: peripheral blood. The source of this sequence is a human donor in a cohort sampled during active COVID-19. CDR3 sequence reads: CASSREGGAGGARTEAFF. As DNA, the CDR3 is TGCGCCAGCAGCCGAGAGGGGGGCGCAGGGGGCGCGAGGACTGAAGCTTTCTTT.